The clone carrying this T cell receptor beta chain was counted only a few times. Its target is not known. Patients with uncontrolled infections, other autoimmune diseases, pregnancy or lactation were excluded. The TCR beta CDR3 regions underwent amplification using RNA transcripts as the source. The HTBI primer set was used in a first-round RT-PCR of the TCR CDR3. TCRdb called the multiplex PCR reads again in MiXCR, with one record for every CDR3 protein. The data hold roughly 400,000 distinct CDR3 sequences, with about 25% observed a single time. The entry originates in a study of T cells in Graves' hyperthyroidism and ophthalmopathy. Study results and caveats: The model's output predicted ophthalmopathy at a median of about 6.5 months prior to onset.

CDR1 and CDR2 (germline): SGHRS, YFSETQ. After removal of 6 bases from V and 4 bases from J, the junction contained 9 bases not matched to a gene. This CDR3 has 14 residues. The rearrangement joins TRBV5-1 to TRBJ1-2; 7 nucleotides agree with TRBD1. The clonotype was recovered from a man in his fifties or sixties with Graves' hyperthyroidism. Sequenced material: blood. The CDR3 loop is CASKPSGTVYGYTF. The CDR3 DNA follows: TGCGCCAGCAAACCATCCGGGACAGTCTATGGCTACACCTTC. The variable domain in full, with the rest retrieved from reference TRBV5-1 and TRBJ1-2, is KAGVTQTPRYLIKTRGQQVTLSCSPISGHRSVSWYQQTPGQGLQFLFEYFSETQRNKGNFPGRFSGRQFSNSRSEMNVSTLELGDSALYLCASKPSGTVYGYTFGSGTRLTVV.